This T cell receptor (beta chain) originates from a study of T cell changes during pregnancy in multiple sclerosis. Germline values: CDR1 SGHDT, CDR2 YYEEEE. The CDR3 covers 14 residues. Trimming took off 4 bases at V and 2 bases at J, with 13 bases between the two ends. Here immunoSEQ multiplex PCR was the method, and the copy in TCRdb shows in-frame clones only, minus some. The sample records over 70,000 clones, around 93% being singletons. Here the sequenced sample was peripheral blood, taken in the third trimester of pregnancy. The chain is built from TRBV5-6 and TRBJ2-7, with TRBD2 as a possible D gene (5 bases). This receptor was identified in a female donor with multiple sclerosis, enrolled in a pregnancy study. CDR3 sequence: CASSPVGAAYEQYF. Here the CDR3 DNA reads TGTGCCAGCAGCCCGGTGGGAGCCGCCTACGAGCAGTACTTC.